The clone carrying this TCR beta chain was detected only a few times. Antigen: not known. This sample was included in a study of Graves' ophthalmopathy and Graves' hyperthyroidism. Broader study findings: The model reached around 70% sensitivity and around 72% specificity for predicting ophthalmopathy progression. In separating ophthalmopathy from stable hyperthyroidism, a 13-signature model achieved roughly 90% sensitivity and around 81% specificity.

This CDR3 has 15 residues. Germline V gene data show CDR1 as SQVTM and CDR2 as ANQGSEA. The ends lost 0 bases at V and 4 bases at J; junction bases unmatched: 8. Investigators amplified TCR beta CDR3 regions from RNA transcripts. RT-PCR with HTBI primers came first, then second-round multiplex PCR. TCRdb re-analysed the multiplex PCR reads in MiXCR, keeping a single row per CDR3 protein. The sample shows about 480,000 distinct CDR3 sequences, 13% to 15% of them seen only once. The chain joins TRBV29-1 to TRBJ2-7; 8 bases line up with TRBD2. Sequencing input: blood. The origin of this receptor is a woman in her thirties with Graves' ophthalmopathy. CDR3 sequence (DNA): TGCAGCGTTGAAGACTCCGGGGGCGGGAGGTACGAGCAGTACTTC. Its translation: CSVEDSGGGRYEQYF.